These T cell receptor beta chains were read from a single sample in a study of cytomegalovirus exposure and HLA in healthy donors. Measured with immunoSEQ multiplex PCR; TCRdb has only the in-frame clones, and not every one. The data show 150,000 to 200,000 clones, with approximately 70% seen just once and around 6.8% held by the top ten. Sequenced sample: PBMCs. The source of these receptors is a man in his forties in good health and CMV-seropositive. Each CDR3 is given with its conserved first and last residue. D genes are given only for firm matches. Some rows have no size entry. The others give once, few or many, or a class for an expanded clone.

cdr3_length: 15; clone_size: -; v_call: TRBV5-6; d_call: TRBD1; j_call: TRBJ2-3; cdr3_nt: TGTGCCAGCAGAGGGACGACAGGGTCGACAGATACGCAGTATTTT; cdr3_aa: CASRGTTGSTDTQYF
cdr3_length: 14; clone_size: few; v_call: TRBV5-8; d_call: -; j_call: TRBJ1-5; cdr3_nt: TGTGCCAGCAGCTTGGGACCTCCGGGGCAGCCCCAGCATTTT; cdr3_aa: CASSLGPPGQPQHF
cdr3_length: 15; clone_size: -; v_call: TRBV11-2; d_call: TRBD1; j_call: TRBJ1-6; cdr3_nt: TGTGCCAGCAGCCCCTGGGACAGCGATAATTCACCCCTCCACTTT; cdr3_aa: CASSPWDSDNSPLHF
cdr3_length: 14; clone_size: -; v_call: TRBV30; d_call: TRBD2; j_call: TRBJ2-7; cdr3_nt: TGTGCCTGGAGTCTTAGCGGGGGGGTCTACGAGCAGTACTTC; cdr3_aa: CAWSLSGGVYEQYF
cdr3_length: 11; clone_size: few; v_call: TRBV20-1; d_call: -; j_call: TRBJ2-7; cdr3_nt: TGCAGTGCTAGTCCAAAATACGAGCAGTACTTC; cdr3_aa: CSASPKYEQYF
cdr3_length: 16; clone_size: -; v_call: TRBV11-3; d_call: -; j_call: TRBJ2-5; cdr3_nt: TGTGCCAGCAGCGCCCGACAGGGAACCAGAGCGGGGACCCAGTACTTC; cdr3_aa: CASSARQGTRAGTQYF
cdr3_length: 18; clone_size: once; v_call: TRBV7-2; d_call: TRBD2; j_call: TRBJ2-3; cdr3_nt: TGTGCCAGCAGCTCCCCCCTAGGGAAGCGGGGTGGCACAGATACGCAGTATTTT; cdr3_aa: CASSSPLGKRGGTDTQYF
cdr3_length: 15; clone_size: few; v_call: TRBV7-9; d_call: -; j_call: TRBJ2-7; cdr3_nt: TGTGCCAGCAGCCCTGAGGGGGGGAGTTTTTACGAGCAGTACTTC; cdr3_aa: CASSPEGGSFYEQYF
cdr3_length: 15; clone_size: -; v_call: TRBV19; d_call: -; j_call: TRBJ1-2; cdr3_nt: TGTGCCAGTAGTGCCCCAGGGGCAGCTAACTATGGCTACACCTTC; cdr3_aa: CASSAPGAANYGYTF
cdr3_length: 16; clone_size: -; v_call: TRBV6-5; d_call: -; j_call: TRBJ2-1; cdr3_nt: TGTGCCAGCAGTTACTCCGGGACTCCCCCCTACAATGAGCAGTTCTTC; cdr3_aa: CASSYSGTPPYNEQFF
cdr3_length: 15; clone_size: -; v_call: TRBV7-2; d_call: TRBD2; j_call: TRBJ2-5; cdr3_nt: TGTGCCAGCAGCTTCCAGCGGGGGGCCGGGGAGACCCAGTACTTC; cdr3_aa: CASSFQRGAGETQYF
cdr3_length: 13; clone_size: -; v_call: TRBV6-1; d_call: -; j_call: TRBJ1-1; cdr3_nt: TGTGCCAGCAGGGCGGGGACGAACACTGAAGCTTTCTTT; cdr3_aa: CASRAGTNTEAFF
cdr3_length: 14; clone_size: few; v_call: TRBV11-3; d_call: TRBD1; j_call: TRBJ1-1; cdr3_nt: TGTGCCAGCAGCCCAGGGGGTTTAGTTACTGAAGCTTTCTTT; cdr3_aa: CASSPGGLVTEAFF
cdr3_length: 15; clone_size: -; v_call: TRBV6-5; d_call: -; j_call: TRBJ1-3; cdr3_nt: TGTGCCAGCAGCCGCGACAGGAGCTCTGGAAACACCATATATTTT; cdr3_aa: CASSRDRSSGNTIYF
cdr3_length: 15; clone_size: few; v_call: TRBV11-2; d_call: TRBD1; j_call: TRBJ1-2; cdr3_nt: TGTGCCAGCAGCTCGGGGGACAGGGCTGGATATGGCTACACCTTC; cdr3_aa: CASSSGDRAGYGYTF
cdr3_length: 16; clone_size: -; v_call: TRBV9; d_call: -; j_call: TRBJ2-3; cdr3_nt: TGTGCCAGCAGCGTAGGTGCAGGGGCTAGCACAGATACGCAGTATTTT; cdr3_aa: CASSVGAGASTDTQYF
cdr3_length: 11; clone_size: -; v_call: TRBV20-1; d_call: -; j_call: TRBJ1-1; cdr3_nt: TGCAGTGCTACGGAGGGAAGTGAAGCTTTCTTT; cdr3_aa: CSATEGSEAFF
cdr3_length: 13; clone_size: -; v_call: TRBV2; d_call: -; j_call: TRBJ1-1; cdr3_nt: TGTGCCAGCAGTTGGACAGACTACACTGAAGCTTTCTTT; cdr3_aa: CASSWTDYTEAFF
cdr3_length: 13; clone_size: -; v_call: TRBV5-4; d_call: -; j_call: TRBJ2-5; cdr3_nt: TGTGCCAGCAGCTTATCAGGGGTCGAGACCCAGTACTTC; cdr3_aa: CASSLSGVETQYF
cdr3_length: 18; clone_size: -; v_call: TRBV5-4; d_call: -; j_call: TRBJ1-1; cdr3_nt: TGTGCCAGCAGCTTGGAACGCGGGGGGCGAGGTCGAAAGGCTGAAGCTTTCTTT; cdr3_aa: CASSLERGGRGRKAEAFF
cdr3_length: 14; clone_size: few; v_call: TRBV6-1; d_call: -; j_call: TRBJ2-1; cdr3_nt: TGTGCCAGCAGTGACAGGGACTCCTACAATGAGCAGTTCTTC; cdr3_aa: CASSDRDSYNEQFF
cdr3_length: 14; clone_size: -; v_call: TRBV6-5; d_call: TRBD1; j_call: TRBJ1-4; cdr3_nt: TGTGCCAGCAGTTACCCTTCGTCAGGGGGAAAACTGTTTTTT; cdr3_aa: CASSYPSSGGKLFF
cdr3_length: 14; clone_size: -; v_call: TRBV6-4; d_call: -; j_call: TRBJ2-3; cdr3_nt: TGTGCCAGCAGTGACTCGGTAGCAACAGATACGCAGTATTTT; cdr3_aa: CASSDSVATDTQYF
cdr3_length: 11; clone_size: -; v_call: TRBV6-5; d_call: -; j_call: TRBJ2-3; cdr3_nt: TGTGCCACCCTTAGGAGGGATACGCAGTATTTT; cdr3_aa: CATLRRDTQYF
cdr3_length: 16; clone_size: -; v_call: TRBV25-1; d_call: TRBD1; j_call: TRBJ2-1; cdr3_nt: TGTGCCAGCAGTCCCCAGGGACAGGCACCCTACAATGAGCAGTTCTTC; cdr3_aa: CASSPQGQAPYNEQFF
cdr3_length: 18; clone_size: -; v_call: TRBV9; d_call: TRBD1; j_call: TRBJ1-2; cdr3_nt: TGTGCCAGCAGCGTAGAGCCCTATGGGGACAGGGATGTCTATGGCTACACCTTC; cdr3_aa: CASSVEPYGDRDVYGYTF
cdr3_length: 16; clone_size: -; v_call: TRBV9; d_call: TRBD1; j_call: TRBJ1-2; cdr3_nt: TGTGCCAGCACCGGGGAAGGGGGCGCAAGGAACTATGGCTACACCTTC; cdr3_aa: CASTGEGGARNYGYTF
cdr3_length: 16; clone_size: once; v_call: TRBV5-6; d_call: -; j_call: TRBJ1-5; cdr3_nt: TGTGCCAGCAGCTTGGGGGGCACGGGACATAATCAGCCCCAGCATTTT; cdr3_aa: CASSLGGTGHNQPQHF
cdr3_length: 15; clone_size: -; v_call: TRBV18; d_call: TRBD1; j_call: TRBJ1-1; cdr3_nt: TGTGCCAGCTCACATCAGTGGACAGGGGACACTGAAGCTTTCTTT; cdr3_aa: CASSHQWTGDTEAFF
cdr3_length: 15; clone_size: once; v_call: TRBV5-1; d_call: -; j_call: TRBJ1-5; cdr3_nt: TGCGCCAGCAGCTTGGGGTCAGATCCGTATCAGCCCCAGCATTTT; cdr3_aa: CASSLGSDPYQPQHF
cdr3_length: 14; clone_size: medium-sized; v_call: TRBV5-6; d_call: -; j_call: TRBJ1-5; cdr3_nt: TGTGCCAGCAGCTTGGGACAGACCCCTCAGCCCCAGCATTTT; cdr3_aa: CASSLGQTPQPQHF
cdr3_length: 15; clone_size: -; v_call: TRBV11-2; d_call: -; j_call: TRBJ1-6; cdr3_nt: TGTGCCAGCAGCTTGGGGAGGGCTGAAAATTCACCCCTCCACTTT; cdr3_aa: CASSLGRAENSPLHF
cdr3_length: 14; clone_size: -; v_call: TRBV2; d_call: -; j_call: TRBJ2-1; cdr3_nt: TGTGCCAGCAGGGGGGCGGGGGCTTACAATGAGCAGTTCTTC; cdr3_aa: CASRGAGAYNEQFF